These 26 T cell receptor beta chains share one sample of origin, sequenced in a study of cytotoxic CD8 clonotypes in ibrutinib-treated CLL. The table came from immunoSEQ multiplex PCR; TCRdb's copy has only in-frame clones and leaves some out. Here the sample spans 65,000 to 80,000 clones, 83% being singletons. Sequences were derived from PBMCs, sampled after 24 months of ibrutinib treatment. The receptors were gathered from a human donor with chronic lymphocytic leukemia.

The chain carries TRBV5-4 and TRBJ2-5; 9 nucleotides agree with TRBD2. The CDR3 length is 16 residues. The V gene's germline CDR1 is SGHNT and CDR2 YYREEE (reference sequence). J was trimmed by 4 bases and V by 1 base; bases with no gene match: 8. CDR3 sequence reads: CASSLSGGRAGETQYF. The CDR3 nucleotides read TGTGCCAGCAGCTTGTCCGGCGGGAGGGCCGGAGAGACCCAGTACTTC.

The chain links TRBV28 to TRBJ1-5; D is unresolved. This CDR3 has 19 amino acids. The V gene's germline CDR1 is MDHEN and CDR2 SYDVKM. The V gene lost 1 base and the J gene lost 0 bases, with 19 bases spanning the gap. The CDR3, as DNA: TGTGCCAGCAGTTTATCTGGGCAGGAAGGCTTATATAGCAATCAGCCCCAGCATTTT. This translates into CASSLSGQEGLYSNQPQHF. Combining the CDR3 with reference TRBV28 and TRBJ1-5 gives the whole variable domain DVKVTQSSRYLVKRTGEKVFLECVQDMDHENMFWYRQDPGLGLRLIYFSYDVKMKEKGDIPEGYSVSREKKERFSLILESASTNQTSMYLCASSLSGQEGLYSNQPQHFGDGTRLSIL.

This clone appeared a few times. The genes are TRBV6-1 and TRBJ2-7; the D gene is possibly TRBD1 (5 bases). The germline V gene encodes CDR1 MNHNS and CDR2 SASEGT. This CDR3 has 12 residues. Trimming pared 2 bases from V and 9 bases from J, leaving 11 bases between. The CDR3 spells CASSEPGLVQYF. In DNA, the CDR3 is TGTGCCAGCAGTGAACCAGGGCTGGTGCAGTACTTC.

The chain links TRBV6-4 to TRBJ1-5; D may be TRBD1 (6 bases). Trimming took 5 bases from V and 5 from J, leaving 16 bases between them. Looked up from germline, CDR1 is MRHNA and CDR2 is SNTAGT. The CDR3 is made up of 15 amino acids. CDR3 DNA sequence: TGTGCCAGCAGTCAAACGACAGGACCGGATCAGCCCCAGCATTTT. Translated, it gives CASSQTTGPDQPQHF.

The chain couples TRBV7-2 to TRBJ1-2; 9 bases are shared with TRBD1. Germline V gene lookup returns CDR1 SGHTA and CDR2 FQGNSA. Germline trimming cut 2 bases from V and 8 bases from J; bases unmatched to any gene: 12. The CDR3 spans 16 residues. This CDR3 reads CASSLTRAGTGNGYTF. The CDR3 region has the DNA TGTGCCAGCAGCTTAACCCGCGCCGGGACAGGGAACGGCTACACCTTC.

This clone turned up a few times. The chain has TRBV6-1 and TRBJ1-5, with D perhaps TRBD1 (6 bases). Germline values: CDR1 MNHNS, CDR2 SASEGT. V lost 5 bases, J lost 4 bases, and 12 bases lay in between. The CDR3 loop spans 14 amino acids. The CDR3 region is CASSPDSSNQPQHF. The CDR3, as DNA: TGTGCCAGCAGTCCGGACAGTTCTAATCAGCCCCAGCATTTT.

The chain couples TRBV25-1 to TRBJ2-7; tentatively, D is TRBD2 (6 bases). Germline loops: CDR1 MGHDK, CDR2 SYGVNS. V was cut by 6 bases and J by 0 bases, with 12 bases left in between. This CDR3 region has 14 residues. The CDR3 loop reads CASSFPGSSYEQYF. As DNA, the CDR3 is TGTGCCAGCAGCTTCCCCGGGAGCTCCTACGAGCAGTACTTC.

The sample holds one count of this clone. The chain employs TRBV5-1 and TRBJ2-3; TRBD1 matches 9 bases. The J segment lost 0 bases and the V segment lost 5 bases, leaving 10 bases of the junction unmatched. The CDR3 extends over 17 amino acids. Looked up from germline, CDR1 is SGHRS and CDR2 is YFSETQ. The CDR3, as DNA: TGCGCCAGCAGTCAATCGGACAGGGGTTACAGCACAGATACGCAGTATTTT. Translating gives CASSQSDRGYSTDTQYF.

The chain couples TRBV5-1 to TRBJ2-1; 8 nucleotides align to TRBD2. This CDR3 is built from 17 residues. J was trimmed by 5 bases and V by 3 bases; bases with no gene match: 13. CDR1 and CDR2 (germline): SGHRS, YFSETQ. The CDR3 coding sequence is TGCGCCAGCAGCTCCCCTCGTGGGCGGGAGGCAAACAATGAGCAGTTCTTC. Protein: CASSSPRGREANNEQFF.

The chain uses TRBV5-1 and TRBJ2-3; 8 positions agree with TRBD2. The CDR3 is 20 amino acids. From germline, CDR1 is SGHRS and CDR2 YFSETQ. With V trimmed by 4 bases and J by 2 bases, 21 bases remained unmatched. The CDR3 protein is CASSLGSFGAGAPSTDTQYF. CDR3 coding DNA: TGCGCCAGCAGCCTTGGGAGTTTCGGAGCGGGAGCGCCATCCACAGATACGCAGTATTTT.

The chain employs TRBV30 and TRBJ2-1, with D maybe TRBD1 (6 bases). Germline CDR1 reads GTSNPN; CDR2 reads SVGIG (reference sequence). Trimming removed 8 bases from V and 9 bases from J, with 23 bases in between. The CDR3 sequence is 14 residues long. CDR3 protein: CASRGNAGASEQFF. The CDR3, as DNA: TGTGCCAGTCGCGGCAACGCAGGGGCCAGTGAGCAGTTCTTC.

V gene TRBV5-1 combines with J gene TRBJ2-7; D remains ambiguous. V was trimmed by 2 bases and J by 2 bases, leaving 11 bases between them. The CDR3 has 14 residues. Germline CDR1 reads SGHRS; CDR2 reads YFSETQ. Written as DNA, the CDR3 is TGCGCCAGCAGCTTAAACTCATTAACCTACGAGCAGTACTTC. It yields the protein CASSLNSLTYEQYF.

The chain has TRBV9 and TRBJ2-2; D perhaps matches TRBD1 (5 bases). Germline values: CDR1 SGDLS, CDR2 YYNGEE. The CDR3 has 15 residues. The germline V and J ends were trimmed by 0 bases and 1 base, with 7 bases remaining between them. The CDR3 spells CASSVAQGNTGELFF. The CDR3 bases are TGTGCCAGCAGCGTAGCCCAGGGGAACACCGGGGAGCTGTTTTTT.

V usage is TRBV5-4 and J usage is TRBJ2-6; D gene unclear. V dropped 4 bases and J dropped 0 bases, with 8 bases sitting between them. Per the germline V gene, CDR1 is SGHNT and CDR2 is YYREEE (reference sequence). The length of the CDR3 is 15 residues. The CDR3 region has the DNA TGTGCCAGCAGCCTCCCGAGCTCTGGGGCCAACGTCCTGACTTTC. Protein sequence: CASSLPSSGANVLTF. The full variable domain, its missing parts supplied by reference TRBV5-4 and TRBJ2-6, is ETGVTQSPTHLIKTRGQQVTLRCSSQSGHNTVSWYQQALGQGPQFIFQYYREEENGRGNFPPRFSGLQFPNYSSELNVNALELDDSALYLCASSLPSSGANVLTFGAGSRLTVL.

V is TRBV6-6 and J is TRBJ2-3; tentative D call: TRBD1 (6 bases). V was clipped by 7 bases and J by 0 bases, with 17 bases between them. The V gene's germline CDR1 is MNHNY and CDR2 SVGAGI (reference sequence). This CDR3 region has 16 residues. The chain's CDR3 is CASTLKTGSSTDTQYF. The CDR3 coding sequence is TGTGCCAGCACCTTGAAGACAGGATCGAGCACAGATACGCAGTATTTT.

The chain links TRBV7-2 to TRBJ1-2; TRBD1 aligns across 7 bases. In germline, CDR1 is SGHTA, CDR2 FQGNSA. The CDR3 is made up of 15 amino acids. V lost 1 base, J lost 4 bases, and 6 bases stayed unmatched. DNA for the CDR3: TGTGCCAGCAGCTTAGTGGGAGGGGGCCGCTATGGCTACACCTTC. Protein product: CASSLVGGGRYGYTF. Supplemented by reference TRBV7-2 and TRBJ1-2, the full variable domain reads GAGVSQSPSNKVTEKGKDVELRCDPISGHTALYWYRQSLGQGLEFLIYFQGNSAPDKSGLPSDRFSAERTGGSVSTLTIQRTQQEDSAVYLCASSLVGGGRYGYTFGSGTRLTVV.

V is TRBV19 and J is TRBJ2-6; the D call may be TRBD1 or TRBD2 (5 bases each). The CDR3 is 16 residues long. V was trimmed by 7 bases and J by 1 base, leaving 14 bases between them. Germline values: CDR1 LNHDA, CDR2 SQIVND (reference sequence). For the CDR3, the DNA is TGTGCCAGTACCATGGGACCGCCTTCTGGGGCCAACGTCCTGACTTTC. Its protein is CASTMGPPSGANVLTF.

The rearrangement joins TRBV7-2 to TRBJ2-5, with D perhaps TRBD1 or TRBD2 (6 bases each). Germline loops: CDR1 SGHTA, CDR2 FQGNSA. This CDR3 comprises 15 residues. Trimming shortened V by 6 bases and J by 5 bases, and 19 bases separated the two germline ends. The CDR3 coding sequence is TGTGCCAGCAGTCATCCTCCGGGGGCCCTGGAGACCCAGTACTTC. It yields the protein CASSHPPGALETQYF.

The gene calls are TRBV5-1 and TRBJ2-1; D may be TRBD1 (6 bases). The CDR3 has 16 residues. Trimming left V 2 bases short and J 2 bases short, with 14 bases between. Germline V gene data show CDR1 as SGHRS and CDR2 as YFSETQ. The CDR3 sequence is CASSFQTGRPYNEQFF. The CDR3, as DNA: TGCGCCAGCAGCTTCCAGACAGGTCGGCCCTACAATGAGCAGTTCTTC.

The chain uses TRBV2 and TRBJ1-1, with D possibly TRBD1 on 5 matching bases. V was cut by 8 bases and J by 0 bases, with 13 bases left in between. This CDR3 comprises 14 residues. Germline CDR1 is SNHLY and CDR2 is FYNNEI. This CDR3 reads CASGKTAMNTEAFF. DNA for the CDR3: TGTGCCAGCGGAAAGACAGCTATGAACACTGAAGCTTTCTTT.

J is TRBJ2-3 and V is TRBV4-2, with TRBD2 identical over 12 bases. Trimming cost V 0 bases and J 6 bases; bases outside gene matches: 7. This CDR3 has 17 amino acids. CDR1 LGHNA and CDR2 YNFKEQ come from the germline V gene. The CDR3 is CASSQESASGRADTQYF. CDR3 nucleotide sequence: TGTGCCAGCAGCCAAGAGTCGGCTAGCGGGAGGGCTGATACGCAGTATTTT.

CDR3 DNA: TGTGCCAGCAGCTTACGGGGAAACACCGGGGAGCTGTTTTTT. Its protein product is CASSLRGNTGELFF. The chain joins TRBV5-6 to TRBJ2-2; D perhaps matches TRBD2 (5 bases). The germline V gene has CDR1 SGHDT and CDR2 YYEEEE. The CDR3 is 14 residues long. V lost 2 bases, J lost 2 bases, and 7 bases lay in between.

The chain combines TRBV14 with TRBJ2-3; D gene unclear. The germline gives CDR1 SGHDN, CDR2 FVKESK. Trimming stripped 0 bases from V and 4 bases from J, with 8 bases between. The CDR3 totals 14 residues. CDR3 sequence: CASSQDLMSDTQYF. CDR3 sequence (DNA): TGTGCCAGCAGCCAAGATCTGATGTCAGATACGCAGTATTTT.

V gene TRBV5-1 combines with J gene TRBJ2-6, with D perhaps matching TRBD1 (5 bases). This CDR3 has 16 amino acids. Trimming left V 7 bases short and J 2 bases short, with 16 bases between. Germline V CDR1 and CDR2: SGHRS, YFSETQ. In nucleotides, the CDR3 is TGCGCCAGCTCCCGTGGGGCAGCAACTGGGGCCAACGTCCTGACTTTC. This translates into CASSRGAATGANVLTF. The variable domain in full, with the rest retrieved from reference TRBV5-1 and TRBJ2-6, is KAGVTQTPRYLIKTRGQQVTLSCSPISGHRSVSWYQQTPGQGLQFLFEYFSETQRNKGNFPGRFSGRQFSNSRSEMNVSTLELGDSALYLCASSRGAATGANVLTFGAGSRLTVL.

V is TRBV5-1 and J is TRBJ1-2, with TRBD1 identical over 7 bases. V lost 4 bases and J lost 7; bases outside the gene matches: 7. This CDR3 comprises 13 residues. CDR1 SGHRS and CDR2 YFSETQ come from the germline V gene. CDR3 in amino acids: CASSPGQDGGYTF. The CDR3 region has the DNA TGCGCCAGCAGCCCCGGACAGGATGGTGGCTACACCTTC.

This chain's CDR3 is CASSLVGVGNYGYTF. The CDR3 DNA follows: TGTGCCAGCAGCTTGGTTGGGGTAGGGAACTATGGCTACACCTTC. The chain is built from TRBV5-4 and TRBJ1-2, with D unresolved. The CDR3 contains 15 residues. V lost 0 bases to trimming and J lost 2 bases, with 11 bases between them. The germline gives CDR1 SGHNT, CDR2 YYREEE (reference sequence).